This entry lists 27 T cell receptor beta chains sequenced from one sample in a study of T cell responses to AZD1222 COVID-19 vaccine. Produced via immunoSEQ multiplex PCR; TCRdb's table is partial and in-frame only. This sample carries about 160,000 clones, roughly 90% of them seen once, and the ten largest clones take roughly 4%. Source: peripheral blood, taken 28 days after the second AZD1222 dose. These receptors came from an adult who received the AZD1222 COVID-19 vaccine.

Only one count was recorded for this clone. V is TRBV4-1 and J is TRBJ1-1, with 9 nucleotides matching TRBD1. V lost 4 bases and J lost 1; bases outside the gene matches: 4. Germline values: CDR1 MGHRA, CDR2 YSYEKL. This CDR3 region has 15 residues. In DNA, the CDR3 is TGCGCCAGCAGCCCGGGACAGGGAAGGAACACTGAAGCTTTCTTT. This translates into CASSPGQGRNTEAFF.

This clone was detected only a few times. V gene TRBV6-1 combines with J gene TRBJ1-5, with D possibly being TRBD1 (5 bases). Germline V gives CDR1 MNHNS, CDR2 SASEGT. The germline V and J ends were trimmed by 3 bases and 0 bases, with 15 bases remaining between them. The CDR3 spans 17 residues. DNA for the CDR3: TGTGCCAGCAGTGATACGACAGACTACTATAGCAATCAGCCCCAGCATTTT. Protein sequence: CASSDTTDYYSNQPQHF.

A few counts support this clone. The rearrangement links TRBV5-5 to TRBJ1-3, with D unclear. CDR3 size: 15 residues. Germline V lookup: CDR1 SGHKS, CDR2 YYEKEE (reference sequence). Trimming removed 4 bases at V and 0 bases at J, with 11 bases between. CDR3 nucleotides: TGTGCCAGCAGCATCGGACCCAGCTCTGGAAACACCATATATTTT. Translated: CASSIGPSSGNTIYF. The whole variable domain, filled in from reference TRBV5-5 and TRBJ1-3, reads DAGVTQSPTHLIKTRGQQVTLRCSPISGHKSVSWYQQVLGQGPQFIFQYYEKEERGRGNFPDRFSARQFPNYSSELNVNALLLGDSALYLCASSIGPSSGNTIYFGEGSWLTVV.

The CDR3 protein is CASSYTPNTEAFF. For the CDR3, the DNA is TGTGCCAGCAGCTATACACCGAACACTGAAGCTTTCTTT. The chain couples TRBV6-2 or TRBV6-3 to TRBJ1-1; D unresolved. V gave up 6 bases and J gave up 1 base, with 9 bases separating them. The CDR3 is 13 amino acids. Germline V lookup: CDR1 MNHEY, CDR2 SVGEGT.

V is TRBV11-2 and J is TRBJ2-7; D gene unclear. This CDR3 region has 13 residues. Germline V gives CDR1 SGHAT, CDR2 FQNNGV. Trimming cost V 1 base and J 6 bases, with 10 bases left between them. CDR3 sequence reads: CASSLGVSGEQYF. In nucleotides, the CDR3 is TGTGCCAGCAGCTTAGGGGTATCGGGCGAGCAGTACTTC.

This chain uses TRBV6-5 with TRBJ1-3; possible D gene TRBD1, 6 bases. Germline-derived CDR1 and CDR2 are MNHEY and SVGAGI. This CDR3 spans 15 amino acids. Between the trimmed V and J ends, which lost 6 bases and 3 bases, there was a span of 15 bases. The DNA of the CDR3 is TGTGCCAGCAGGGGGGGCGGACTGGGTGGAAACACCATATATTTT. Translation: CASRGGGLGGNTIYF.

V is TRBV6-1 and J is TRBJ2-1, with a weak D call TRBD2 (5 bases). Germline CDR1 MNHNS, CDR2 SASEGT. CDR3 length equals 15 residues. Trimming stripped 0 bases from V and 0 bases from J, with 6 bases between. CDR3 region: CASSEAGSSYNEQFF. The CDR3 DNA sequence: TGTGCCAGCAGTGAAGCGGGGAGCTCCTACAATGAGCAGTTCTTC.

The chain recombines TRBV3-1 (or the pseudogene TRBV3-2) with TRBJ1-5; D is perhaps TRBD1 (6 bases). The CDR3 extends over 15 amino acids. Germline V gene data show CDR1 as LGHDT and CDR2 as YNNKEL (reference sequence). The V and J ends lost 2 bases and 9 bases respectively, with 17 bases between them. The DNA of the CDR3 is TGTGCCAGCAGCCAAAACAGGGTTACCGTATTGCCCCAGCATTTT. Residues: CASSQNRVTVLPQHF.

This rearrangement joins TRBV27 to TRBJ2-2, with D hard to call. The CDR3 spans 14 residues. The germline CDR1 and CDR2 sequences are MNHEY and SMNVEV (reference sequence). The V gene lost 2 bases and the J gene lost 5 bases, with 9 bases spanning the gap. The CDR3: CASSLRKLTGELFF. CDR3 nucleotide sequence: TGTGCCAGCAGTTTAAGGAAGTTAACCGGGGAGCTGTTTTTT.

This chain connects TRBV20-1 to TRBJ2-3; the D is unclear. CDR1 and CDR2 (germline): DFQATT, SNEGSKA (reference sequence). The CDR3 covers 11 residues. V was clipped by 7 bases and J by 5 bases, with 10 bases between them. CDR3 protein: CSVSGGDTQYF. The CDR3 DNA sequence: TGCAGTGTCTCGGGTGGAGATACGCAGTATTTT.

By its share, this clone is medium-sized. This chain joins TRBV5-4 and TRBJ1-1; possibly TRBD1 for D (5 bases). V lost 6 bases to trimming and J lost 3 bases, with 12 bases between them. The CDR3 spans 13 residues. Germline values: CDR1 SGHNT, CDR2 YYREEE (reference sequence). This CDR3 reads CASNGGLDTEAFF. In DNA, the CDR3 is TGTGCCAGCAACGGGGGTCTCGACACTGAAGCTTTCTTT.

J is TRBJ2-2 and V is TRBV7-9; 13 bases agree with TRBD2. V shed 4 bases and J 3 bases; nucleotides not matched to a gene: 2. This CDR3 has 16 amino acids. CDR1 is SEHNR, CDR2 FQNEAQ, per germline (reference sequence). CDR3 residues: CASSWTSGGHTGELFF. DNA of the CDR3: TGTGCCAGCAGCTGGACTAGCGGGGGCCACACCGGGGAGCTGTTTTTT. Combining the CDR3 with reference TRBV7-9 and TRBJ2-2 gives the whole variable domain DTGVSQNPRHKITKRGQNVTFRCDPISEHNRLYWYRQTLGQGPEFLTYFQNEAQLEKSRLLSDRFSAERPKGSFSTLEIQRTEQGDSAMYLCASSWTSGGHTGELFFGEGSRLTVL.

The chain has TRBV19 and TRBJ1-2, with 7 nucleotides matching TRBD1. Trimming removed 5 bases from V and 2 bases from J; junction bases left unmatched: 14. This CDR3 is built from 17 residues. CDR1 LNHDA and CDR2 SQIVND come from the germline V gene (reference sequence). This chain's CDR3 is CASSSRGRDSRNYGYTF. CDR3 DNA sequence: TGTGCCAGTAGTTCTAGGGGCCGGGACAGCCGGAACTATGGCTACACCTTC.

The chain joins TRBV21-1 to TRBJ2-7. TRBV21-1 has pseudogene status. This CDR3 comprises 15 residues. The CDR3 DNA follows: TGTGCCAGCAGCAAAAGGGCGCGGCAAGCCTACGAGCAGTACTTC. Amino acids: CASSKRARQAYEQYF.

The chain is built from TRBV2 and TRBJ1-2; weak D call: TRBD1 (5 bases). The CDR3 totals 12 residues. The V end was cut by 4 bases, the J end by 4 bases, with 7 bases between. Per germline, CDR1 SNHLY and CDR2 FYNNEI. CDR3 loop: CASSGTGYGYTF. DNA for the CDR3: TGTGCCAGCAGTGGCACAGGCTATGGCTACACCTTC. Full variable domain (rest looked up from reference TRBV2 and TRBJ1-2): EPEVTQTPSHQVTQMGQEVILRCVPISNHLYFYWYRQILGQKVEFLVSFYNNEISEKSEIFDDQFSVERPDGSNFTLKIRSTKLEDSAMYFCASSGTGYGYTFGSGTRLTVV.

The chain carries TRBV18 and TRBJ2-1; no firm D call. The CDR3 is 12 amino acids. V was trimmed by 0 bases and J by 4 bases, leaving 1 base between them. Germline V lookup: CDR1 KGHSH, CDR2 LQKENI. DNA of the CDR3: TGTGCCAGCTCACCACCGTACAATGAGCAGTTCTTC. Its protein is CASSPPYNEQFF.

The J gene is TRBJ2-7, the V gene TRBV7-9, with D possibly TRBD2 on 6 matching bases. This CDR3 has 12 residues. Germline CDR1 reads SEHNR; CDR2 reads FQNEAQ (reference sequence). Trimming stripped 8 bases from V and 7 bases from J, with 15 bases between. The CDR3 region has the DNA TGTGCCAGCGCCAACTCGGGGGAAGAGCAGTACTTC. This encodes CASANSGEEQYF.

The chain's CDR3 is CAISESTQSSSYNEQFF. CDR3 in DNA: TGTGCCATCAGTGAGTCGACACAGTCGAGCTCCTACAATGAGCAGTTCTTC. V usage is TRBV10-3 and J usage is TRBJ2-1; D is undetermined. The V end lost 0 bases, the J end lost 0 bases, and 12 bases lay between the germline ends. The CDR3 consists of 17 residues. Germline assignment: CDR1 ENHRY and CDR2 SYGVKD.

This clone was detected only once. The chain uses TRBV27 and TRBJ2-7; possibly TRBD2 for D (5 bases). The CDR3 has 12 amino acids. Germline V CDR1 and CDR2: MNHEY, SMNVEV (reference sequence). Deletions cut 2 bases from V and 7 bases from J, with 9 bases between. This CDR3 is CASSLEGEEQYF. CDR3 DNA: TGTGCCAGCAGTTTAGAGGGTGAAGAGCAGTACTTC.

The rearrangement joins TRBV5-1 to TRBJ2-2; tentative D call: TRBD1 (6 bases). The germline V gene has CDR1 SGHRS and CDR2 YFSETQ. This CDR3 has 15 residues. V shed 2 bases and J shed 1 base, with 9 bases lying between them. The CDR3 sequence is CASSFDRRNTGELFF. For the CDR3, the DNA is TGCGCCAGCAGCTTCGACAGGCGGAACACCGGGGAGCTGTTTTTT.

Written as DNA, the CDR3 is TGTGCCAGCAGTTTGCCCGGAAGGGGGGCGCGTGGGTATGGCTACACCTTC. Translating it yields CASSLPGRGARGYGYTF. The chain has TRBV28 and TRBJ1-2; D is possibly TRBD1 (6 bases). This CDR3 comprises 17 residues. Germline CDR1 is MDHEN and CDR2 is SYDVKM. V dropped 3 bases and J dropped 5 bases, with 22 bases sitting between them.

CDR3 sequence: CASRTSDLNEKLFF. The DNA for the CDR3 is TGCGCCAGCAGGACATCGGACCTTAATGAAAAACTGTTTTTT. The gene calls are TRBV5-1 and TRBJ1-4, with D hard to call. Trimming removed 5 bases from V and 4 bases from J, with 12 bases in between. Germline V gene sequence: CDR1 SGHRS, CDR2 YFSETQ. The CDR3 is 14 residues long.

V gene TRBV7-8 combines with J gene TRBJ1-1; no clear D gene. This CDR3 has 17 amino acids. Germline V gene data show CDR1 as SGHVS and CDR2 as FQNEAQ. Trimming cost V 0 bases and J 0 bases, with 14 bases left between them. The CDR3, as DNA: TGTGCCAGCAGCTTAGCTAACTGGGAGCGGATGAACACTGAAGCTTTCTTT. Amino acid sequence: CASSLANWERMNTEAFF.

The chain joins TRBV9 to TRBJ2-3; D unresolved. V was cut by 4 bases and J by 7 bases, with 7 bases left in between. This CDR3 spans 11 amino acids. Germline V lookup: CDR1 SGDLS, CDR2 YYNGEE. CDR3 in amino acids: CASSSTYTQYF. The CDR3 nucleotides read TGTGCCAGCAGCAGTACCTATACGCAGTATTTT.

This chain joins TRBV2 and TRBJ1-2; unclear D gene. The length of the CDR3 is 16 residues. V dropped 6 bases and J dropped 7 bases, with 24 bases sitting between them. Germline V gene lookup returns CDR1 SNHLY and CDR2 FYNNEI. This CDR3 reads CASRPRGGTQLFGYTF. In nucleotides, the CDR3 is TGTGCCAGCAGACCCCGGGGTGGCACTCAATTATTTGGCTACACCTTC.

Worth noting for this clone: The sample carries other DNA sequences with the same CDR3. The chain recombines TRBV3-1 (or the pseudogene TRBV3-2) with TRBJ2-5; D is uncertain. V was clipped by 3 bases and J by 5 bases, with 1 base between them. This CDR3 region has 10 residues. Germline values: CDR1 LGHDT, CDR2 YNNKEL (reference sequence). The CDR3 bases are TGTGCCAGCAGCCAGGAGACCCAGTACTTC. It specifies CASSQETQYF.

The V and J genes are TRBV5-6 and TRBJ1-3, with unresolved D. Trimming removed 0 bases from V and 2 bases from J, with 9 bases in between. Germline CDR1 and CDR2: SGHDT and YYEEEE. CDR3 size: 15 residues. CDR3 residues: CASSLGAGPGNTIYF. The CDR3 DNA follows: TGTGCCAGCAGCTTGGGGGCGGGTCCTGGAAACACCATATATTTT.